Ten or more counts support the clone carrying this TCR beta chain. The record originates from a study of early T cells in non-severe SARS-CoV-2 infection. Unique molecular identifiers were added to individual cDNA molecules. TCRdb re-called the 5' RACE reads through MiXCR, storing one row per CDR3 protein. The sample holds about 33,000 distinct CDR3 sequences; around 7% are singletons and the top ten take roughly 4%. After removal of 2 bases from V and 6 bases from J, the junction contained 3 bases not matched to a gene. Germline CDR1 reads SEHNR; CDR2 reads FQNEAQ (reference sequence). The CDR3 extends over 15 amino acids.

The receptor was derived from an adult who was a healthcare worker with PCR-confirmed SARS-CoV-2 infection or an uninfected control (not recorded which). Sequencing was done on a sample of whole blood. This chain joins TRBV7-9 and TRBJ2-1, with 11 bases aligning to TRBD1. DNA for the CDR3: TGTGCCAGCAGCTTACGGACAGGGGGCTTCAATGAGCAGTTCTTC. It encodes CASSLRTGGFNEQFF.